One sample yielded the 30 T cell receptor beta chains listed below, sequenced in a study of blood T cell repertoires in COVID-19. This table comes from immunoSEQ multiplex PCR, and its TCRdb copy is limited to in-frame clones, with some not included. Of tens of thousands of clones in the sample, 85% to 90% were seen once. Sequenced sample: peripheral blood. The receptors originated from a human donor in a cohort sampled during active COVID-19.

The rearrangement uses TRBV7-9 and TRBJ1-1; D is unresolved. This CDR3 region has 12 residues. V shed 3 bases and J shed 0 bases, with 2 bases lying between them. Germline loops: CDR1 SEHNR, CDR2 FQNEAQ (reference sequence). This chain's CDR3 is CASSFMNTEAFF. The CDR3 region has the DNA TGTGCCAGCAGCTTCATGAACACTGAAGCTTTCTTT. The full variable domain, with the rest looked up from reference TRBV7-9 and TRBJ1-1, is DTGVSQNPRHKITKRGQNVTFRCDPISEHNRLYWYRQTLGQGPEFLTYFQNEAQLEKSRLLSDRFSAERPKGSFSTLEIQRTEQGDSAMYLCASSFMNTEAFFGQGTRLTVV.

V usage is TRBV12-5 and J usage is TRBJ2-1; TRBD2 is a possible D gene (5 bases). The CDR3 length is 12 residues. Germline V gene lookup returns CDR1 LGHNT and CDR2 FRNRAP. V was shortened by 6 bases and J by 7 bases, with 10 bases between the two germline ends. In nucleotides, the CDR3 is TGTGCTAGTGGCCTCACTAGGAATGAGCAGTTCTTC. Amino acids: CASGLTRNEQFF.

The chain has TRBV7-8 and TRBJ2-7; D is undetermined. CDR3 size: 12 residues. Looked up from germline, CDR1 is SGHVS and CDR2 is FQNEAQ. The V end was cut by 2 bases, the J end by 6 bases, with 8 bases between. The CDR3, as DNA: TGTGCCAGCAGCTTACAGCGCGGCGAGCAGTACTTC. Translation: CASSLQRGEQYF.

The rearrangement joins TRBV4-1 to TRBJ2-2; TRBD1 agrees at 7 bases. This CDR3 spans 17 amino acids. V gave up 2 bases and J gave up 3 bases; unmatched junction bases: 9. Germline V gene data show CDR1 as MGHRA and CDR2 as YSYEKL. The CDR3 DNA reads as TGCGCCAGCAGCCAAAAACTAGACAGGGAATACACCGGGGAGCTGTTTTTT. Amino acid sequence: CASSQKLDREYTGELFF.

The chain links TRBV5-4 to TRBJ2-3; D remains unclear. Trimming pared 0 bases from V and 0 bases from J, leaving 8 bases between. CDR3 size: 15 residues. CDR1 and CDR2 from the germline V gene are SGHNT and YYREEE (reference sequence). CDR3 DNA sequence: TGTGCCAGCAGCTTGGGAGTCCCCAGCACAGATACGCAGTATTTT. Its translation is CASSLGVPSTDTQYF.

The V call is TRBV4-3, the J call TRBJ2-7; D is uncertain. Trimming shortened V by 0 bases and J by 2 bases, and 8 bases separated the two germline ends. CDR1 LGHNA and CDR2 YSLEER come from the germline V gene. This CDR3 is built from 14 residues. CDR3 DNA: TGCGCCAGCAGCCAAGATTGGAGCGCCTACGAGCAGTACTTC. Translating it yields CASSQDWSAYEQYF.

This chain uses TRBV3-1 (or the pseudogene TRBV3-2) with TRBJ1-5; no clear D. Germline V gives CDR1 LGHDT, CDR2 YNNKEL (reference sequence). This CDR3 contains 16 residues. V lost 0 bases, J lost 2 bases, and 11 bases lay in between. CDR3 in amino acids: CASSQDHSGRNQPQHF. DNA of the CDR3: TGTGCCAGCAGCCAAGATCACTCTGGGCGCAATCAGCCCCAGCATTTT.

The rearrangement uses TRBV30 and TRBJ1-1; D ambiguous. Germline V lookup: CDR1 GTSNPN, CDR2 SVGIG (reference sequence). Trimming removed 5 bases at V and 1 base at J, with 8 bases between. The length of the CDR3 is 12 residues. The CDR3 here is CAWDTGNTEAFF. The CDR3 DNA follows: TGTGCCTGGGACACGGGGAACACTGAAGCTTTCTTT.

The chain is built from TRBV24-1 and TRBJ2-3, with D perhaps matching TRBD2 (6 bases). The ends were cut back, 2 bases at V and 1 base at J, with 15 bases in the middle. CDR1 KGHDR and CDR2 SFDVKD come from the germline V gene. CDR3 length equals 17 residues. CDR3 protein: CATSDSMGGIGTDTQYF. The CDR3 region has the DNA TGTGCCACCAGTGATTCTATGGGGGGTATAGGCACAGATACGCAGTATTTT.

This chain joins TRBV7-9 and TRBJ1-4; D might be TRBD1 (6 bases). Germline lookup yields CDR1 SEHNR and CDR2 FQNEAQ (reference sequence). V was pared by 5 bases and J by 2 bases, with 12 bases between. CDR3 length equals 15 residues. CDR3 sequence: CASSERGTTNEKLFF. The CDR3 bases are TGTGCCAGCAGCGAAAGGGGGACGACTAATGAAAAACTGTTTTTT.

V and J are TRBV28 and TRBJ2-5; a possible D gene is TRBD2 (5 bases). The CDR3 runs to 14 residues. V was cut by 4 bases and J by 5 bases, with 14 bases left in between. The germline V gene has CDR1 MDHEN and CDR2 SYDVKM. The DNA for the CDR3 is TGTGCCAGCAGTTGGGGTCGGGGTAAGGAGACCCAGTACTTC. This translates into CASSWGRGKETQYF.

The CDR3 sequence is CASSYSLGDYEQYF. The CDR3 DNA follows: TGTGCCAGCAGTTACTCGCTCGGGGATTACGAGCAGTACTTC. This sequence joins TRBV6-6 and TRBJ2-7; TRBD2 is a possible D gene (5 bases). V was cut by 0 bases and J by 4 bases, with 10 bases left in between. CDR1 MNHNY and CDR2 SVGAGI come from the germline V gene (reference sequence). This CDR3 has 14 amino acids.

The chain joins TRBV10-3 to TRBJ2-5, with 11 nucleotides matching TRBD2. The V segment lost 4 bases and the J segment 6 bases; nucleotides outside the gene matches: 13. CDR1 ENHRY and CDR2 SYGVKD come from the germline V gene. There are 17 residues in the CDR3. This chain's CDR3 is CAISAGLAGGVGKTQYF. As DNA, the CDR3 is TGTGCCATCAGTGCAGGTCTAGCGGGAGGTGTAGGGAAGACCCAGTACTTC.

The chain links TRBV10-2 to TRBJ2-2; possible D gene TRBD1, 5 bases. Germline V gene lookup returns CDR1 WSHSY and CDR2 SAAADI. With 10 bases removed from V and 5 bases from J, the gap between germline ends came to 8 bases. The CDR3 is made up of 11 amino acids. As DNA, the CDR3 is TGCGCCACTACAGGAACCGGGGAGCTGTTTTTT. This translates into CATTGTGELFF.

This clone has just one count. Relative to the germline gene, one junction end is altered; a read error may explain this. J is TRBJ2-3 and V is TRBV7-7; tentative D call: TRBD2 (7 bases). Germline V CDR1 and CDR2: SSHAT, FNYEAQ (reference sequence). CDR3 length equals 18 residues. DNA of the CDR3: TGTGCTAGCAGCCAAAGCCAGGGGCCGGGGAGGGGCACAGATACGCAGTATTTT. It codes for CASSQSQGPGRGTDTQYF.

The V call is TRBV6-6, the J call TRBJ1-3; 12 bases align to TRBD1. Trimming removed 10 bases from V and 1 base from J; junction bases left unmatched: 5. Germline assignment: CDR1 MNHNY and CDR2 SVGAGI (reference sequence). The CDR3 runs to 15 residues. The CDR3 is CAIRDRGPSGNTIYF. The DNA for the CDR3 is TGTGCCATCAGGGACAGGGGGCCGTCTGGAAACACCATATATTTT.

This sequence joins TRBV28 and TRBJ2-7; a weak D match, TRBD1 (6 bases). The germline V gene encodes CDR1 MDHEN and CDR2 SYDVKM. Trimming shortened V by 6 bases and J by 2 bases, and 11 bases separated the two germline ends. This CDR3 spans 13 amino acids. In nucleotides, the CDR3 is TGTGCCAGCAGGGCAGGGGATCCCTACGAGCAGTACTTC. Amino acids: CASRAGDPYEQYF.

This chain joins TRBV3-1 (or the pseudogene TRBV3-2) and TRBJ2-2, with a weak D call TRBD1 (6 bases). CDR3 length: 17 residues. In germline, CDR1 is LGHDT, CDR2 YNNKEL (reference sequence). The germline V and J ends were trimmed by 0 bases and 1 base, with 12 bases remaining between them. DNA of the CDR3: TGTGCCAGCAGCCAAGATGTTTGGACAGAGAACACCGGGGAGCTGTTTTTT. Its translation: CASSQDVWTENTGELFF.

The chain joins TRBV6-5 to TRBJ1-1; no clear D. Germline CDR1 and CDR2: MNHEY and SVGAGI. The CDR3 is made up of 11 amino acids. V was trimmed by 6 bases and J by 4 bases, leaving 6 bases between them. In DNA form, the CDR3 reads TGTGCCAGCAGAGCACCCACTGAAGCTTTCTTT. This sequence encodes CASRAPTEAFF.

CDR3 in amino acids: CASSSGNNEKLFF. DNA of the CDR3: TGTGCCAGCAGTTCAGGGAATAATGAAAAACTGTTTTTT. The chain links TRBV27 to TRBJ1-4; tentatively, D is TRBD1 (5 bases). Germline loops: CDR1 MNHEY, CDR2 SMNVEV (reference sequence). This CDR3 comprises 13 residues. V lost 4 bases, J lost 4 bases, and 7 bases lay in between.

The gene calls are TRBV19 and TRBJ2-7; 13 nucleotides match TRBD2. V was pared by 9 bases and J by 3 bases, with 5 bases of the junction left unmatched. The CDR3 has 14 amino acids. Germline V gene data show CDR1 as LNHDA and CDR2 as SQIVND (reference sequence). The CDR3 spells CARGTSGELYEQYF. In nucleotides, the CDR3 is TGTGCCAGGGGGACTAGCGGGGAGCTCTACGAGCAGTACTTC.

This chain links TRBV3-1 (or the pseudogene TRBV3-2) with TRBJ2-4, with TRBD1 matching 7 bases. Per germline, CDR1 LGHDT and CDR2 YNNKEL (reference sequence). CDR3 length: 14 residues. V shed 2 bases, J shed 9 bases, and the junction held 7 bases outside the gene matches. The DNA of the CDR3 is TGTGCCAGCAGCCAATACAGGGGATTGGGCATTCAGTACTTC. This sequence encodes CASSQYRGLGIQYF.

CDR3 in DNA: TGCGCCAGCAGCCAAGATTTGCTAGCTTCCTACAATGAGCAGTTCTTC. This gives the protein CASSQDLLASYNEQFF. The chain recombines TRBV4-3 with TRBJ2-1; D perhaps matches TRBD2 (5 bases). Germline CDR1 LGHNA, CDR2 YSLEER. Trimming pared 0 bases from V and 1 base from J, leaving 10 bases between. The CDR3 loop spans 16 amino acids.

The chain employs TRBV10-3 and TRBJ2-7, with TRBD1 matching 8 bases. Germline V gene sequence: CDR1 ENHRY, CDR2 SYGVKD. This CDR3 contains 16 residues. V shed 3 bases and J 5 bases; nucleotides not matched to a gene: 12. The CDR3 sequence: CAISEGQGVGTHEQYF. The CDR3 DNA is TGTGCCATCAGTGAAGGACAGGGCGTCGGGACCCACGAGCAGTACTTC.

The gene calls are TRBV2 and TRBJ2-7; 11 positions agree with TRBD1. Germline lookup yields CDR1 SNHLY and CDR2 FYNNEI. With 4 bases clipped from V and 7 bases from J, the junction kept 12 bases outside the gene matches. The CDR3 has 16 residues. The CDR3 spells CASSGLLGQGVGEQYF. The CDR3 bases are TGTGCCAGCAGTGGGTTGTTGGGACAGGGGGTTGGTGAGCAGTACTTC.

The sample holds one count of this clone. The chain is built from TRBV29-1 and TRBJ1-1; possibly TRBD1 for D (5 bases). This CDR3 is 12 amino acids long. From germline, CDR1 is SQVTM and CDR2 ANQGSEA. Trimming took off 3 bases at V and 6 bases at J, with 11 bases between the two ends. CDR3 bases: TGCAGCGTTGATGGGCGGGGGGCTGAAGCTTTCTTT. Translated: CSVDGRGAEAFF.

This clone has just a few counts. CDR3 in DNA: TGTGCCACCAGCAGGGAGGGACTATCCGGCGAGCAGTACTTC. This encodes CATSREGLSGEQYF. The V call is TRBV15, the J call TRBJ2-7; 7 bases map to TRBD2. The CDR3 loop spans 14 amino acids. Germline V gene data show CDR1 as LNHNV and CDR2 as YYDKDF (reference sequence). Unmatched junction bases numbered 8, after V lost 3 bases and J lost 6 bases.

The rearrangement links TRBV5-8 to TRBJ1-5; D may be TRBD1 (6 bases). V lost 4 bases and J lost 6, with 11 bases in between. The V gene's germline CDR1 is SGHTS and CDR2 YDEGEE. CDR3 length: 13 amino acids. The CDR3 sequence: CASSIQGSQPQHF. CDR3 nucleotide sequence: TGTGCCAGCAGCATACAGGGTTCTCAGCCCCAGCATTTT.

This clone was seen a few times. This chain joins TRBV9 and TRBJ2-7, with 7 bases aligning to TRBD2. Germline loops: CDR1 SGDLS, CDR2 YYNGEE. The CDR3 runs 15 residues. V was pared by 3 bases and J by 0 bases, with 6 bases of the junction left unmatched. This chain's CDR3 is CASSASSGSSYEQYF. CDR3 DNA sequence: TGTGCCAGCAGCGCGTCTAGCGGAAGCTCCTACGAGCAGTACTTC.

Here the CDR3 DNA reads TGTGCCAGCAGTGGAGCGGGAGTACCGGACAATGAGCAGTTCTTC. Translating gives CASSGAGVPDNEQFF. The chain uses TRBV6-1 and TRBJ2-1, with 8 bases lining up with TRBD2. With V trimmed by 4 bases and J by 5 bases, 7 bases remained unmatched. CDR3 length: 15 residues. In germline, CDR1 is MNHNS, CDR2 SASEGT.